This TCR beta chain was identified in a study of blood T cell repertoires in COVID-19. Study background: Some COVID-19 samples were acute and others convalescent; all came from the United States, Italy and Spain. PBMCs, B-cell-depleted T cells, or T cells provided the cDNA or gDNA that made up the material.

This CDR3 has 15 residues. Looked up from germline, CDR1 is MGHRA and CDR2 is YSYEKL. As regards this clone: One junction end does not reproduce the germline sequence, and a read error may be involved.

Authors' data handling: Amplified reference gene primers provided the basis for estimating nucleated cell counts. Clones were read by immunoSEQ multiplex PCR, and TCRdb kept only the in-frame ones, dropping some. V, J and clone size derive from that table, while D and trimming were established from the DNA sequence. Of over 250,000 clones listed, approximately 92% are singletons. Seattle patients were enrolled while actively infected and followed longitudinally. Sequenced sample: peripheral blood. The rearrangement links TRBV4-1 to TRBJ1-4, with D tentatively TRBD1 (6 bases). This sequence originates from a person aged 18 to 35 with COVID-19, enrolled during active disease. The chain's CDR3 is CASCHQGFNEEKLFF. The CDR3 nucleotides read TGCGCCAGCTGCCACCAGGGGTTTAATGAAGAAAAACTGTTTTTT.